The rows below give T cell receptor beta chains drawn from one sample of a study of early T cells in non-severe SARS-CoV-2 infection. TCRdb used MiXCR to reprocess the 5' RACE reads, holding one entry per CDR3 protein. Of some 29,000 distinct CDR3 sequences listed, under 6% are singletons. Sequencing used whole blood. The receptor source for this set is an adult who was a healthcare worker with PCR-confirmed SARS-CoV-2 infection or an uninfected control (not recorded which). The conserved cysteine and the conserved F or W are not part of the CDR3 here. The D gene is left open where the match is weak.

v_gene | d_gene | CDR3aa
TRBV20-1 | NA | SARAVQTDTQY
TRBV7-9 | NA | ASWPSENTEAF
TRBV20-1 | TRBD1 | SASDRGSTDTQY
TRBV7-9 | TRBD2 | ASSHTLAGFQETQY
TRBV20-1 | NA | SAELGNQPQH
TRBV5-1 | NA | ASSQGWISDTQY
TRBV7-3 | TRBD1 | ASTRQGAGDTQY
TRBV7-6 | NA | ASSLAPGELF
TRBV4-3 | TRBD1 | ASSQTWDRVEGANVLT
TRBV10-3 | NA | AISEVYGGSKTQY
TRBV20-1 | NA | SARDIQYTGELF
TRBV7-2 | TRBD1 | ASSSGQGAYSYNSPLH
TRBV20-1 | NA | SARDTTGGDEQF
TRBV20-1 | NA | SASWGWYEQY
TRBV28 | NA | ASSWVYNSPLH
TRBV6-5 | NA | ASSKRQASLYNEQF
TRBV7-9 | NA | ASSSRTADSPLH